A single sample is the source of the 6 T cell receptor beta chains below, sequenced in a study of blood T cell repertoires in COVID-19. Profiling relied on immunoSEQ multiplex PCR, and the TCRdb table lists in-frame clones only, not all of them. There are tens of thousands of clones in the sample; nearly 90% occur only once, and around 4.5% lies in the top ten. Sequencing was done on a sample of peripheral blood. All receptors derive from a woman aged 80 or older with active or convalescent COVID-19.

The CDR3 nucleotides are TGTGCCAGCAGCCAAGATTCGCCGACGGGGGGTCGCCACGAGCAGTACTTC. Translation gives CASSQDSPTGGRHEQYF. The chain carries TRBV4-2 and TRBJ2-7; TRBD2 agrees at 7 bases. The V gene end was trimmed by 0 bases and the J gene end by 5 bases; junction bases not matched to a gene: 13. The CDR3 consists of 17 residues. Per the germline V gene, CDR1 is LGHNA and CDR2 is YNFKEQ.

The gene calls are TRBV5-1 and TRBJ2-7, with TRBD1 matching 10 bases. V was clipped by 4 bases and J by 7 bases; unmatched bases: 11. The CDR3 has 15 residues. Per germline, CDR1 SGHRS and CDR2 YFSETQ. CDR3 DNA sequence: TGCGCCAGCAGCCGGACCGGGACAGGGGTTGAAGAGCAGTACTTC. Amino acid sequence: CASSRTGTGVEEQYF.

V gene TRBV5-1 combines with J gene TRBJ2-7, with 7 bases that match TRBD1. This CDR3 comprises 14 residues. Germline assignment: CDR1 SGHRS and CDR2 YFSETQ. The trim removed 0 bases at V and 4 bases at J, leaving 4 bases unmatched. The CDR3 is CASSLEGRGYEQYF. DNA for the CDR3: TGCGCCAGCAGCTTGGAAGGCAGGGGGTACGAGCAGTACTTC.

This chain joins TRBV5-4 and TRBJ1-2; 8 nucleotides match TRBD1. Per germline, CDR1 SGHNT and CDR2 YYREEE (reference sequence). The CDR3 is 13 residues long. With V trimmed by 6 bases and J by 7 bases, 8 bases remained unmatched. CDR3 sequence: CASKSQGASGYTF. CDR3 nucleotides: TGTGCCAGCAAGTCGCAGGGGGCGAGTGGCTACACCTTC.

CDR3 residues: CASSSVTGGIYEQYF. The CDR3 nucleotides read TGTGCCAGCAGCTCCGTGACAGGGGGGATCTACGAGCAGTACTTC. The rearrangement links TRBV6-6 to TRBJ2-7, with 9 bases identical to TRBD1. Per the germline V gene, CDR1 is MNHNY and CDR2 is SVGAGI (reference sequence). The CDR3 spans 15 residues. The junction had 9 bases not matched to a gene; V was cut back by 6 bases and J by 3 bases.

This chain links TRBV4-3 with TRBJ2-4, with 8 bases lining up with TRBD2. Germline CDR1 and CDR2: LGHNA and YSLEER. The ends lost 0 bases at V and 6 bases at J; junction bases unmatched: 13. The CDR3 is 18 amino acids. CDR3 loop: CASSQEGGSGTYGNIQYF. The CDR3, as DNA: TGCGCCAGCAGCCAAGAAGGCGGTAGCGGGACTTACGGAAACATTCAGTACTTC.